One and the same sample provided the 21 T cell receptor beta chains below, sequenced in a study of blood T cell repertoires in COVID-19. The table came from immunoSEQ multiplex PCR; TCRdb's copy has only in-frame clones and leaves some out. The sample includes more than 95,000 clones, 70% to 90% of them seen just once. Specimen: peripheral blood. The receptors were sampled from a man aged 50-59 years in a cohort sampled during active COVID-19.

The table lists this clone with a count of one. The V call is TRBV9, the J call TRBJ2-5; 10 nucleotides agree with TRBD1. V was clipped by 4 bases and J by 1 base; unmatched bases: 7. CDR1 SGDLS and CDR2 YYNGEE come from the germline V gene. The CDR3 is 16 residues long. The CDR3 sequence is CASSSRGQGSQETQYF. Here the CDR3 DNA reads TGTGCCAGCAGCTCCCGGGGACAGGGGTCCCAAGAGACCCAGTACTTC.

The table lists this clone with a count of one. The chain combines TRBV25-1 with TRBJ1-1; D unresolved. Trimming took 0 bases from V and 1 from J, leaving 6 bases between them. This CDR3 region has 14 residues. The germline V gene encodes CDR1 MGHDK and CDR2 SYGVNS. CDR3: CASSEYGANTEAFF. CDR3 nucleotide sequence: TGTGCCAGCAGTGAATATGGAGCGAACACTGAAGCTTTCTTT.

This clone was counted a few times. The rearrangement uses TRBV11-2 and TRBJ1-2, with 7 bases identical to TRBD1. Per germline, CDR1 SGHAT and CDR2 FQNNGV. J gave up 4 bases and V 5 bases, and 4 bases lay outside the gene matches. The CDR3 extends over 13 amino acids. The CDR3 region is CASSNQGVYGYTF. In DNA form, the CDR3 reads TGTGCCAGCAGCAATCAGGGGGTCTATGGCTACACCTTC.

The V call is TRBV5-1, the J call TRBJ2-3; 9 nucleotides line up with TRBD2. The trim removed 2 bases at V and 0 bases at J, leaving 7 bases unmatched. Per germline, CDR1 SGHRS and CDR2 YFSETQ. The CDR3 runs to 17 residues. The CDR3 DNA reads as TGCGCCAGCAGCTTCGGCTCTAGCGGGACTAGCACAGATACGCAGTATTTT. Translated, it gives CASSFGSSGTSTDTQYF.

The rearrangement uses TRBV5-5 and TRBJ2-5; 9 bases are shared with TRBD2. This CDR3 is built from 15 residues. Trimming removed 1 base from V and 9 bases from J; junction bases left unmatched: 10. Germline-derived CDR1 and CDR2 are SGHKS and YYEKEE (reference sequence). In DNA form, the CDR3 reads TGTGCCAGCAGCTTGTGGACCGCGGGGGGGCAGGCCCAGTACTTC. Its protein is CASSLWTAGGQAQYF.

This sequence joins TRBV19 and TRBJ2-2, with D possibly being TRBD2 (5 bases). Trimming shortened V by 3 bases and J by 6 bases, and 17 bases separated the two germline ends. Germline V lookup: CDR1 LNHDA, CDR2 SQIVND (reference sequence). This CDR3 has 16 residues. The DNA of the CDR3 is TGTGCCAGTAGTATCTCCTTCGAGGGATTGGCCGGGGAGCTGTTTTTT. This codes for CASSISFEGLAGELFF.

The gene calls are TRBV24-1 and TRBJ1-2; perhaps TRBD1 as D (6 bases). This CDR3 has 14 amino acids. Germline CDR1 reads KGHDR; CDR2 reads SFDVKD. Trimming took 2 bases from V and 8 from J, leaving 14 bases between them. The CDR3 loop is CATSDYAGVEGYTF. In DNA form, the CDR3 reads TGTGCCACCAGTGATTATGCAGGGGTCGAGGGCTACACCTTC.

The rearrangement links TRBV5-4 to TRBJ1-4; 8 nucleotides line up with TRBD1. The length of the CDR3 is 14 residues. The germline V gene has CDR1 SGHNT and CDR2 YYREEE (reference sequence). After removal of 4 bases from V and 7 bases from J, the junction contained 6 bases not matched to a gene. CDR3 in DNA: TGTGCCAGCAGCCCAACAGGGGGAAGTGAAAAACTGTTTTTT. Its protein is CASSPTGGSEKLFF.

The gene calls are TRBV7-3 and TRBJ2-3, with D perhaps matching TRBD2 (6 bases). Germline values: CDR1 SGHTA, CDR2 FQGTGA. Trimming removed 2 bases from V and 3 bases from J, with 9 bases in between. This CDR3 has 14 amino acids. Written as DNA, the CDR3 is TGTGCCAGCAGCTTAGTTGGGGGGACAGATACGCAGTATTTT. Translating it yields CASSLVGGTDTQYF.

The chain recombines TRBV19 with TRBJ2-5; possibly TRBD2 for D (6 bases). Trimming cost V 7 bases and J 7 bases, with 19 bases left between them. The CDR3 length is 14 residues. Germline-derived CDR1 and CDR2 are LNHDA and SQIVND (reference sequence). The CDR3 sequence is CASTPTGVWATQYF. The DNA of the CDR3 is TGTGCCAGTACCCCGACGGGGGTGTGGGCGACCCAGTACTTC.

The V and J genes are TRBV5-6 and TRBJ1-2; unclear D gene. This CDR3 has 14 residues. The V and J ends lost 1 base and 7 bases respectively, with 14 bases between them. Germline assignment: CDR1 SGHDT and CDR2 YYEEEE. In DNA form, the CDR3 reads TGTGCCAGCAGCTTGCTTTCCGGGGAGGGTGGCTACACCTTC. This encodes CASSLLSGEGGYTF.

Details on this clone: Other DNA sequences in this sample translate to the same CDR3. The chain joins TRBV10-3 to TRBJ2-3, with D possibly TRBD1 on 6 matching bases. The CDR3 contains 12 residues. Germline V gene data show CDR1 as ENHRY and CDR2 as SYGVKD. V was cut by 4 bases and J by 4 bases, with 6 bases left in between. The CDR3 spells CAISAGADTQYF. The CDR3 DNA follows: TGTGCCATCAGTGCAGGGGCAGATACGCAGTATTTT.

This clone was seen just once. V usage is TRBV2 and J usage is TRBJ1-1, with D hard to call. Trimming cost V 4 bases and J 0 bases, with 9 bases left between them. CDR3 length: 14 amino acids. Germline values: CDR1 SNHLY, CDR2 FYNNEI. CDR3 nucleotides: TGTGCCAGCAGTGGCTTTGGGCTGAACACTGAAGCTTTCTTT. Amino acids: CASSGFGLNTEAFF.

The chain combines TRBV4-3 with TRBJ1-1; 7 positions agree with TRBD1. V was pared by 2 bases and J by 10 bases, with 16 bases of the junction left unmatched. CDR1 is LGHNA, CDR2 YSLEER, per germline. The CDR3 sequence is 16 residues long. The DNA for the CDR3 is TGCGCCAGCAGCCAATTACCGGGACAGATTTTCGATATAGCTTTCTTT. Its translation: CASSQLPGQIFDIAFF.

The chain couples TRBV27 to TRBJ1-6; tentative D call: TRBD1 (5 bases). This CDR3 is built from 14 residues. The germline V gene encodes CDR1 MNHEY and CDR2 SMNVEV (reference sequence). V was pared by 3 bases and J by 8 bases, with 11 bases between. CDR3 DNA: TGTGCCAGCAGTTTCCTGATGGGGCATTCACCCCTCCACTTT. Its protein is CASSFLMGHSPLHF.

This chain links TRBV6-5 with TRBJ2-1, with 9 bases identical to TRBD2. The CDR3 contains 15 residues. The J segment lost 3 bases and the V segment lost 6 bases, leaving 6 bases of the junction unmatched. Germline CDR1 is MNHEY and CDR2 is SVGAGI. As DNA, the CDR3 is TGTGCCAGCAGGTCTAGCGGGGAGAACTACAATGAGCAGTTCTTC. Amino acids: CASRSSGENYNEQFF.

With regard to this clone: A read error may be the cause here, since a much bigger clone is one base away. This same CDR3 is encoded by further DNA sequences in the sample. The chain combines TRBV6-2 or TRBV6-3 with TRBJ2-7; 13 bases agree with TRBD2. Germline V gene data show CDR1 as MNHEY and CDR2 as SVGEGT. CDR3 length: 17 residues. V gave up 0 bases and J gave up 5 bases; unmatched junction bases: 7. The DNA of the CDR3 is TGTGCCAGCAGTTACTCAAAGGGGACTAGCGGGATACACGAGCAGTACTTC. This codes for CASSYSKGTSGIHEQYF.

The chain uses TRBV9 and TRBJ2-1, with 14 bases lining up with TRBD2. The CDR3 has 15 amino acids. V lost 3 bases to trimming and J lost 5 bases; unmatched junction nucleotides: 1. Germline CDR1 reads SGDLS; CDR2 reads YYNGEE. CDR3 loop: CASSAGLAGDNEQFF. The CDR3 DNA is TGTGCCAGCAGCGCGGGACTAGCGGGGGACAATGAGCAGTTCTTC.

This clone was seen a handful of times. V and J are TRBV12-3 or TRBV12-4 and TRBJ1-2; D might be TRBD1 (6 bases). CDR3 size: 12 residues. V gave up 3 bases and J gave up 8 bases, with 10 bases separating them. CDR3 sequence (DNA): TGTGCCAGCAGTTTCTACCAGGGGGGCTACACCTTC. Its protein is CASSFYQGGYTF.

V and J are TRBV19 and TRBJ2-2, with 8 bases that match TRBD1. The trim removed 4 bases at V and 1 base at J, leaving 8 bases unmatched. The CDR3 totals 17 residues. Germline V lookup: CDR1 LNHDA, CDR2 SQIVND (reference sequence). The CDR3 DNA reads as TGTGCCAGTAGTACAGGGGGCGGGACAAAGAACACCGGGGAGCTGTTTTTT. It codes for CASSTGGGTKNTGELFF. Full variable domain (outside the CDR3, taken from reference TRBV19 and TRBJ2-2): DGGITQSPKYLFRKEGQNVTLSCEQNLNHDAMYWYRQDPGQGLRLIYYSQIVNDFQKGDIAEGYSVSREKKESFPLTVTSAQKNPTAFYLCASSTGGGTKNTGELFFGEGSRLTVL.

The chain is built from TRBV9 and TRBJ1-6; the D is unclear. Germline V gives CDR1 SGDLS, CDR2 YYNGEE. CDR3 length equals 14 residues. The V and J ends lost 4 bases and 9 bases respectively, with 14 bases between them. This CDR3 is CASSSERARSPLHF. In DNA, the CDR3 is TGTGCCAGCAGCTCAGAGCGGGCTCGTTCACCCCTCCACTTT.